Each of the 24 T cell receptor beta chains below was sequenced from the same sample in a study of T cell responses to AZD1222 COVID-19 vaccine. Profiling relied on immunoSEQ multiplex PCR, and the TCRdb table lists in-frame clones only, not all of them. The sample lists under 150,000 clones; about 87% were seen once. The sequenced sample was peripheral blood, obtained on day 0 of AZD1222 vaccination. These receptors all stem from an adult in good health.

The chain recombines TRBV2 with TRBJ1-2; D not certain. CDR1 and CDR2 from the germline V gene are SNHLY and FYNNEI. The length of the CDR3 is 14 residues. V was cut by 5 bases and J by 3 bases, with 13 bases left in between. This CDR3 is CASSFSTSYYGYTF. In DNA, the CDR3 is TGTGCCAGCAGTTTTTCCACAAGTTACTATGGCTACACCTTC.

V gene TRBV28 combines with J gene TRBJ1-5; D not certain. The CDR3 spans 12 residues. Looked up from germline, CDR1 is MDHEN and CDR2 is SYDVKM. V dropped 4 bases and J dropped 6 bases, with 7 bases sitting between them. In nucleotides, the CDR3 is TGTGCCAGCAGTTCCGTGGGTCAGCCCCAGCATTTT. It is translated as CASSSVGQPQHF.

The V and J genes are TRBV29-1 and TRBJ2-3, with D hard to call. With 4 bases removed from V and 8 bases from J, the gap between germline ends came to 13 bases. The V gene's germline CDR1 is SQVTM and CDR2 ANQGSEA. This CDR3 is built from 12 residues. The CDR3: CSVGAGPVTQYF. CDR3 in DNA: TGCAGCGTTGGGGCCGGCCCCGTTACGCAGTATTTT.

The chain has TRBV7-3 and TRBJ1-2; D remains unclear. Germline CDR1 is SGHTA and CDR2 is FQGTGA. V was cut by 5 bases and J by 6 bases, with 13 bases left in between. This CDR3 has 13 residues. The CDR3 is CASSPSGMDGYTF. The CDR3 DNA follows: TGTGCCAGCAGCCCATCGGGGATGGATGGCTACACCTTC.

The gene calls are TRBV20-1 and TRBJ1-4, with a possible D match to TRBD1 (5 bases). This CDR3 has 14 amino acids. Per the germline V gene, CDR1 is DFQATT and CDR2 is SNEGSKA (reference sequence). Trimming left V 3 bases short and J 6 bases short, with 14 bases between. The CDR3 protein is CSASRGPRDEKLFF. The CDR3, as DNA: TGCAGTGCTAGTAGGGGACCGCGGGATGAAAAACTGTTTTTT.

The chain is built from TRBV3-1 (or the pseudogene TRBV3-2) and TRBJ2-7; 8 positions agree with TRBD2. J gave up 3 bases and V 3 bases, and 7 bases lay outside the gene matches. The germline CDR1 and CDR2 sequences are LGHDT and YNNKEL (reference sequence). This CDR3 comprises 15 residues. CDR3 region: CASSHGSGGIYEQYF. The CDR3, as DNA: TGTGCCAGCAGCCATGGCAGCGGGGGTATCTACGAGCAGTACTTC.

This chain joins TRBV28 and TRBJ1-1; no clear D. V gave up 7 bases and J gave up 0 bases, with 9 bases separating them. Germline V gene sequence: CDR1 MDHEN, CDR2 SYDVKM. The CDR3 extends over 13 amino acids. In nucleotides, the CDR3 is TGTGCCAGCAAGTTAAAGCTGAACACTGAAGCTTTCTTT. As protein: CASKLKLNTEAFF.

The CDR3 loop reads CATSGSGAEAYNEQFF. As DNA, the CDR3 is TGTGCCACCAGTGGTTCCGGGGCTGAAGCCTACAATGAGCAGTTCTTC. The chain joins TRBV24-1 to TRBJ2-1; the D gene could be TRBD1 or TRBD2 (5 bases each). CDR3 length: 16 residues. The V end was cut by 5 bases, the J end by 2 bases, with 15 bases between. Germline-derived CDR1 and CDR2 are KGHDR and SFDVKD.

The CDR3 DNA sequence: TGTGCCAGCACCCAGGAGGGGGGGACTGAAGCTTTCTTT. It translates to CASTQEGGTEAFF. The gene calls are TRBV2 and TRBJ1-1; maybe TRBD1 (6 bases). This CDR3 region has 13 residues. V lost 7 bases, J lost 5 bases, and 14 bases lay in between. The germline V gene encodes CDR1 SNHLY and CDR2 FYNNEI.

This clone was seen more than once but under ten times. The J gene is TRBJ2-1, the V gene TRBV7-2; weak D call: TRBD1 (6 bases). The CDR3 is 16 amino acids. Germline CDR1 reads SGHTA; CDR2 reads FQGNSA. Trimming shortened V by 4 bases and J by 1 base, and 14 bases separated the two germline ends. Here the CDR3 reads CASSSQQGLSYNEQFF. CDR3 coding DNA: TGTGCCAGCAGCTCCCAACAGGGCCTATCCTACAATGAGCAGTTCTTC.

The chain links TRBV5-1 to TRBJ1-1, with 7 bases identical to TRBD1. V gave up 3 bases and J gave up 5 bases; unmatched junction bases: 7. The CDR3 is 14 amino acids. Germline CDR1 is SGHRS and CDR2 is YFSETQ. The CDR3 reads CASSWDSSFTEAFF. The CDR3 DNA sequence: TGCGCCAGCAGCTGGGACAGTTCTTTTACTGAAGCTTTCTTT.

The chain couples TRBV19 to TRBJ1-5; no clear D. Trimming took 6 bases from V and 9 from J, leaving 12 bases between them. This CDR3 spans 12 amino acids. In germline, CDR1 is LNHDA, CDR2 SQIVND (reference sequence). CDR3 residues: CASRPSLGPQHF. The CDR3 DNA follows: TGTGCCAGTAGGCCGTCGTTAGGGCCCCAGCATTTT.

CDR3 sequence: CAWRRSGSNYGYTF. In nucleotides, the CDR3 is TGTGCCTGGAGGAGAAGTGGCAGCAACTATGGCTACACCTTC. The genes are TRBV30 and TRBJ1-2; D is uncertain. This CDR3 has 14 amino acids. Germline lookup yields CDR1 GTSNPN and CDR2 SVGIG (reference sequence). Trimming cost V 3 bases and J 2 bases, with 13 bases left between them.

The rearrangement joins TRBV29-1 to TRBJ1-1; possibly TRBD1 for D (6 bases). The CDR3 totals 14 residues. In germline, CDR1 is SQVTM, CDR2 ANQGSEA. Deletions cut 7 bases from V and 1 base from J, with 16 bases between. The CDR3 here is CSADPRGSNTEAFF. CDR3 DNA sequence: TGCAGCGCCGACCCCAGGGGTTCGAACACTGAAGCTTTCTTT.

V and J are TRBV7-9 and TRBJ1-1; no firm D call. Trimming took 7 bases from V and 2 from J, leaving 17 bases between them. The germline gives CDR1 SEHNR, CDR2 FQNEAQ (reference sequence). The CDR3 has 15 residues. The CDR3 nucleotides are TGTGCCAGCATCTCAAATCTGGCAGACAACACTGAAGCTTTCTTT. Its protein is CASISNLADNTEAFF.

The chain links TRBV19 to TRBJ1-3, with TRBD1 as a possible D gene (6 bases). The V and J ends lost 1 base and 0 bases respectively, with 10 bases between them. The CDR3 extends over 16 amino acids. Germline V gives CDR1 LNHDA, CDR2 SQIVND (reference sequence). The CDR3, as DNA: TGTGCCAGTAGTATAGGCACAGGGTACTCTGGAAACACCATATATTTT. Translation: CASSIGTGYSGNTIYF. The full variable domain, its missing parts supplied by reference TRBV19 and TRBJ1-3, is DGGITQSPKYLFRKEGQNVTLSCEQNLNHDAMYWYRQDPGQGLRLIYYSQIVNDFQKGDIAEGYSVSREKKESFPLTVTSAQKNPTAFYLCASSIGTGYSGNTIYFGEGSWLTVV.

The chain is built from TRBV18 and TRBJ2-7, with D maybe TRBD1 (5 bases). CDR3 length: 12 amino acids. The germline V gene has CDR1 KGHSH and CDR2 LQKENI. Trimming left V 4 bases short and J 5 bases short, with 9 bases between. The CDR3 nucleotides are TGTGCCAGCTCACTTAGGGGAAACGAGCAGTACTTC. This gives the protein CASSLRGNEQYF.

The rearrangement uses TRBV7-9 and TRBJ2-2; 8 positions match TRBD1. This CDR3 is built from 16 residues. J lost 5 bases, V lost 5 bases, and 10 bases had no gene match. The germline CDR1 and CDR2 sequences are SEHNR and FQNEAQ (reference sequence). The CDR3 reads CASSATDRAWTGELFF. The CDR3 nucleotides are TGTGCCAGCAGCGCTACGGACAGGGCGTGGACCGGGGAGCTGTTTTTT.

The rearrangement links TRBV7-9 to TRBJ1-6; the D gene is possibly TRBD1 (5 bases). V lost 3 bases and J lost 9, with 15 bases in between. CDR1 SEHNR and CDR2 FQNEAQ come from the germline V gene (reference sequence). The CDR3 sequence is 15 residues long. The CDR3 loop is CASSFGGRAPSPLHF. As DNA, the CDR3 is TGTGCCAGCAGCTTTGGTGGCAGGGCACCTTCACCCCTCCACTTT.

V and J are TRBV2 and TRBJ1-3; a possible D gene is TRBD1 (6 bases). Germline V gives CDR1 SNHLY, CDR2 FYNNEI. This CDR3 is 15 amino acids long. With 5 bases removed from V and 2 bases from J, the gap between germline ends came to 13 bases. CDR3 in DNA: TGTGCCAGCAGTTACAGGGACCCTGCTGGAAACACCATATATTTT. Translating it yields CASSYRDPAGNTIYF.

CDR3 in amino acids: CASSLQGPNTEAFF. The CDR3 nucleotides are TGCGCCAGCAGCTTGCAGGGTCCGAACACTGAAGCTTTCTTT. The chain combines TRBV5-1 with TRBJ1-1; D possibly corresponds to TRBD1 (5 bases). This CDR3 region has 14 residues. Germline values: CDR1 SGHRS, CDR2 YFSETQ. Trimming removed 1 base from V and 1 base from J, with 8 bases in between.

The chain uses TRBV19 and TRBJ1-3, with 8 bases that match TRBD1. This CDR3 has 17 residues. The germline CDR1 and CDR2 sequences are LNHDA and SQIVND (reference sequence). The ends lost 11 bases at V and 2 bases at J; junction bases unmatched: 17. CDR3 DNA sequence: TGTGCCCCGGGGTGGCAGGGGGCCAGAACGACTGGAAACACCATATATTTT. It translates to CAPGWQGARTTGNTIYF.

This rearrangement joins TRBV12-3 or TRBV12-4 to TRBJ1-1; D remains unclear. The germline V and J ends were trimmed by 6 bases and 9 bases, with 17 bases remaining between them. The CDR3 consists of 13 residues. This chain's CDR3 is CASRSSGNNKAFF. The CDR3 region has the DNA TGTGCCAGCAGATCTTCCGGGAATAATAAAGCTTTCTTT.

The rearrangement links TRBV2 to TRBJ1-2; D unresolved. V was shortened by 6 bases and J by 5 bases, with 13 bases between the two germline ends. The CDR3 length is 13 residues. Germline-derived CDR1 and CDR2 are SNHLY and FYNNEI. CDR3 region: CASRVGVMYGYTF. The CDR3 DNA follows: TGTGCCAGCAGGGTGGGCGTAATGTATGGCTACACCTTC.